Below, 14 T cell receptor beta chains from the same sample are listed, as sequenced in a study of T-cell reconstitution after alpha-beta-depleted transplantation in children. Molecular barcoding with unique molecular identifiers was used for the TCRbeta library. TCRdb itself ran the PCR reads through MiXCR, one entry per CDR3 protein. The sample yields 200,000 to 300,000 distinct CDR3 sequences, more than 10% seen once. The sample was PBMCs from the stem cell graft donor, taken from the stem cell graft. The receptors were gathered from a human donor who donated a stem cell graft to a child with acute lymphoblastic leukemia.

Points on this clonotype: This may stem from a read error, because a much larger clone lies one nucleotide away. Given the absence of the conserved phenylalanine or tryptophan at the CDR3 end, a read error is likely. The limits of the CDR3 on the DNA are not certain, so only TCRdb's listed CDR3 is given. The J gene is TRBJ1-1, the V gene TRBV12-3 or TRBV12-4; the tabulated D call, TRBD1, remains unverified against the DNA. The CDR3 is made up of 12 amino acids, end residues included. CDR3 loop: CASSIAGGRVFL.

Here the CDR3 DNA reads TGCAGTGCCCTGACAGGATTTGTGGAGACCCAGTACTTC. Translated, it gives CSALTGFVETQYF. V and J are TRBV20-1 and TRBJ2-5; possible D gene TRBD1, 6 bases. CDR3 length: 13 residues. Per germline, CDR1 DFQATT and CDR2 SNEGSKA (reference sequence). Trimming took 6 bases from V and 5 from J, leaving 16 bases between them.

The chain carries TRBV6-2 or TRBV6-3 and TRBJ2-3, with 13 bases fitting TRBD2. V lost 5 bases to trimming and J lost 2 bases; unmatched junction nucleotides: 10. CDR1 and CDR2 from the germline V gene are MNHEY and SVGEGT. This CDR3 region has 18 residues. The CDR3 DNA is TGTGCCAGCAGTGCCAGAGCCGGGACTAGCGGGGACACAGATACGCAGTATTTT. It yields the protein CASSARAGTSGDTDTQYF.

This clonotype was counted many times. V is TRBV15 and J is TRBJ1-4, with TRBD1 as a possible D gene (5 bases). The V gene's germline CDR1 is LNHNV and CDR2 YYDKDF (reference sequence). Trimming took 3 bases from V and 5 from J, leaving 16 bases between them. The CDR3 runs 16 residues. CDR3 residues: CATSRDVGTGNEKLFF. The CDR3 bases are TGTGCCACCAGCAGGGATGTCGGGACGGGGAATGAAAAACTGTTTTTT. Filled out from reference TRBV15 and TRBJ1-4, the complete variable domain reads DAMVIQNPRYQVTQFGKPVTLSCSQTLNHNVMYWYQQKSSQAPKLLFHYYDKDFNNEADTPDNFQSRRPNTSFCFLDIRSPGLGDTAMYLCATSRDVGTGNEKLFFGSGTQLSVL.

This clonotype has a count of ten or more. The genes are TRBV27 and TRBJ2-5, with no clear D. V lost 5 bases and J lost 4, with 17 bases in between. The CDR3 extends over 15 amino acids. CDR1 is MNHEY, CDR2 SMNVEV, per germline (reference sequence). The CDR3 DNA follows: TGTGCCAGCAGTCTTACCCCCGGGTTCCCAGAGACCCAGTACTTC. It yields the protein CASSLTPGFPETQYF.

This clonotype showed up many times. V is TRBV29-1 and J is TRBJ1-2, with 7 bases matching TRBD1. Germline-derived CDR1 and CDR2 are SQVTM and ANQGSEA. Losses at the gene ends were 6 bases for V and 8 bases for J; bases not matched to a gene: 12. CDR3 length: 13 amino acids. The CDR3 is CSVGTDLDGGYTF. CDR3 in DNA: TGCAGCGTCGGGACAGACCTTGATGGGGGCTACACCTTC.

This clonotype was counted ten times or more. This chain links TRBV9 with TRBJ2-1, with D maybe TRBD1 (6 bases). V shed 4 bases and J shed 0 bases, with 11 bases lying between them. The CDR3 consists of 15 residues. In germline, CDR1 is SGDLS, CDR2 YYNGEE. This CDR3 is CASSIRDTSYNEQFF. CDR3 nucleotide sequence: TGTGCCAGCAGCATCCGGGACACCTCCTACAATGAGCAGTTCTTC.

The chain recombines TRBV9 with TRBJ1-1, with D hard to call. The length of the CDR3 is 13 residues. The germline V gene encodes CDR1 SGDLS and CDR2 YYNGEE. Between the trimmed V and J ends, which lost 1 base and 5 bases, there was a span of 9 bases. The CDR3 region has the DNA TGTGCCAGCAGCGTAAAAACCGAGACTGAAGCTTTCTTT. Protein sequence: CASSVKTETEAFF.

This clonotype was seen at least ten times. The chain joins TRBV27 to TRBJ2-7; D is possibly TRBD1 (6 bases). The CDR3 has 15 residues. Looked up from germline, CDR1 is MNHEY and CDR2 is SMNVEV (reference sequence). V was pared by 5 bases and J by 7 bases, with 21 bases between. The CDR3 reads CASSPSGTPFLEQYF. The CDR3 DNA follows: TGTGCCAGCAGTCCTTCCGGGACACCGTTTTTAGAGCAGTACTTC.

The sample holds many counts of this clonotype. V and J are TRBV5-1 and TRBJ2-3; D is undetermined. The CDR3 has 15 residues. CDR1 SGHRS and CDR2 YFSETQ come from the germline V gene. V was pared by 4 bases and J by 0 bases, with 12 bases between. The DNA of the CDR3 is TGCGCCAGCAGCGCGCGTCACTCGAGCACAGATACGCAGTATTTT. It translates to CASSARHSSTDTQYF.

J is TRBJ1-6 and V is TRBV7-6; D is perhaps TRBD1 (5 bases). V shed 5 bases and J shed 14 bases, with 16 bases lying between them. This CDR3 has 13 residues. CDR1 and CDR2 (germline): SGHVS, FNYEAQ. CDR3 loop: CASSPGISTALHF. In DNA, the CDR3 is TGTGCCAGCAGCCCCGGGATTTCGACAGCCCTCCACTTT.

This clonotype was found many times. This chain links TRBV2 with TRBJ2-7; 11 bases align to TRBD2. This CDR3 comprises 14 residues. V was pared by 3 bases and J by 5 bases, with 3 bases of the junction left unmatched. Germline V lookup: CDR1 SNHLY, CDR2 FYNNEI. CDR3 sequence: CASSDTSGSNEQYF. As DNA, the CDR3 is TGTGCCAGCAGTGACACTAGCGGGAGTAACGAGCAGTACTTC.

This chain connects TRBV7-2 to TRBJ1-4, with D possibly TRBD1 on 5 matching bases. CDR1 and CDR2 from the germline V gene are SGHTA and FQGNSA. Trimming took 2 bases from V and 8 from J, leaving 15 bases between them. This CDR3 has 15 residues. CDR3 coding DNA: TGTGCCAGCAGCTTAACGGTTACTAAGGGGGAAAAACTGTTTTTT. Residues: CASSLTVTKGEKLFF.

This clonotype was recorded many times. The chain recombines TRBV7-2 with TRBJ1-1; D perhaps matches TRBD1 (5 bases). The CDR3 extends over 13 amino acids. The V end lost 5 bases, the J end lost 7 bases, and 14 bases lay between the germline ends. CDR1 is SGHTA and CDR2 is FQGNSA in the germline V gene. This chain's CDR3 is CASSLQGRGEAFF. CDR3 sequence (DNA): TGTGCCAGCAGCCTGCAGGGTAGGGGTGAAGCTTTCTTT.